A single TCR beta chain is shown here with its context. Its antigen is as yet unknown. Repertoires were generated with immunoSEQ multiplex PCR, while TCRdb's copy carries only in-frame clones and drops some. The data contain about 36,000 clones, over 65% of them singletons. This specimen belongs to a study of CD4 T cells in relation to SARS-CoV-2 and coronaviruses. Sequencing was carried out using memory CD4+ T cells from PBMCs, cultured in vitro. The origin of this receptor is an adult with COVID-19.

CDR3 nucleotides: TGTGCCAGCAGCTCCAGACTAGCGGGAGTCCGTGAGCAGTTCTTC. Protein sequence: CASSSRLAGVREQFF. The chain is built from TRBV9 and TRBJ2-1, with TRBD2 matching over 12 bases. The CDR3 totals 15 residues. CDR1 SGDLS and CDR2 YYNGEE come from the germline V gene. The V gene end was trimmed by 4 bases and the J gene end by 9 bases; junction bases not matched to a gene: 8.